This TCR beta chain was captured by sequencing in a study of shared clonotypes between healthy human individuals. Turning to the study itself: CD4 naive and CD4 memory each took three plates per donor, while CD8 naive took two and CD8 memory one. Study-level results: A generally larger estimated richness was seen in naive subsets than in memory subsets.

Caucasian adults living in Nashville, Tennessee, provided all samples. Partitioning of CD4+ cells yielded a CD45RA+ naive subset and a CD45RA-negative memory subset. Profiled with immunoSEQ multiplex PCR; TCRdb holds only in-frame clones, not every one. Of roughly 640,000 clones detected, 74% appear once; the ten largest clones hold about 1.8%. For this clone: As yet, its antigen is unknown.

The V gene's germline CDR1 is MNHNS and CDR2 SASEGT. The length of the CDR3 is 14 residues. Trimming pared 9 bases from V and 1 base from J, leaving 13 bases between. The chain joins TRBV6-1 to TRBJ2-1, with D tentatively TRBD1 (6 bases). The clonotype originates from a woman under 40 in good health. Sequenced sample: memory CD4+ T cells sorted from blood. Subset here: CD45RA-negative fraction. In nucleotides, the CDR3 is TGTGCCAGATGGGACATGAGGTCCTACAATGAGCAGTTCTTC. It specifies CARWDMRSYNEQFF.